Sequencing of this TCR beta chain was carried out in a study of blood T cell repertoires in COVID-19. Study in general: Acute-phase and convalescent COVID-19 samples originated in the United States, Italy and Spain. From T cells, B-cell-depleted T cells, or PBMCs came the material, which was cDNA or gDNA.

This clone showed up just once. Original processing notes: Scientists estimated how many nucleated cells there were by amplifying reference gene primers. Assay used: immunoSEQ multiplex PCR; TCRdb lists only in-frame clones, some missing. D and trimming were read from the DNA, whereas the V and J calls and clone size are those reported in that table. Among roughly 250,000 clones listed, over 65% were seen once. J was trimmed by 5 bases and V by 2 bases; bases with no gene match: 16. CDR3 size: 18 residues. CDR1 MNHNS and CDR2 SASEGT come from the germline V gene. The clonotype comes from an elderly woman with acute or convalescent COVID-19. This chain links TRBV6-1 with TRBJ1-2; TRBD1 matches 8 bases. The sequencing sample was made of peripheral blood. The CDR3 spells CASSERGTGSPLGYGYTF. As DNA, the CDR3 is TGTGCCAGCAGTGAACGAGGGACAGGTTCCCCACTGGGGTATGGCTACACCTTC.